This TCR beta chain was observed in a study of chemoradiotherapy in HPV16-positive cancers. Overall study results and limits: Non-HPV-specific T cells did not expand in tumors during treatment, whereas candidate HPV-specific clones and E7-related motifs did. Only a couple of HPV16-positive patients supplied the functional HPV-specificity definition.

Regarding this clone: Its specificity is unknown.

Repertoires were generated with immunoSEQ multiplex PCR, while TCRdb's copy carries only in-frame clones and drops some. The table lists 9,500 or so clones, about three quarters of them singletons, with roughly 13% in the top ten. CDR3 length equals 12 residues. Germline V gives CDR1 SQVTM, CDR2 ANQGSEA. V was clipped by 7 bases and J by 4 bases, with 11 bases between them. The sequencing here drew on tumor tissue, taken from a patient who underwent chemoradiotherapy. This chain joins TRBV29-1 and TRBJ2-1; D is uncertain. The sequence derives from a human donor with HPV-associated anogenital cancer. The CDR3 DNA follows: TGCAGCGCGGTGGTTACATACAATGAGCAGTTCTTC. Residues: CSAVVTYNEQFF.